This T cell receptor beta chain was captured in a study of T cells in Graves' hyperthyroidism and ophthalmopathy. General study findings and limits: Patients with ophthalmopathy were separated from those with stable hyperthyroidism by a 13 V-J model.

This clonotype was found many times. Antigen specificity is unknown. The germline V gene encodes CDR1 DFQATT and CDR2 SNEGSKA (reference sequence). With 3 bases clipped from V and 0 bases from J, the junction kept 4 bases outside the gene matches. The CDR3 totals 15 residues. It was RNA transcripts that yielded the amplified TCR beta CDR3 regions. The HTBI primer set served for first-round RT-PCR of the TCR CDR3. From the multiplex PCR reads, TCRdb called clonotypes with MiXCR, one entry per CDR3 protein. The table lists 45,000 to 55,000 distinct CDR3 sequences, about 53% of them singletons, with 30% to 40% in the top ten.

The sequenced sample was peripheral blood or thyroid tissue (not recorded which). This clonotype was obtained from a man between 18 and 29 years old with Graves' hyperthyroidism. V gene TRBV20-1 combines with J gene TRBJ2-7; 11 nucleotides line up with TRBD2. The CDR3 is CSASATSGVSYEQYF. In DNA, the CDR3 is TGCAGTGCTAGTGCGACTAGCGGGGTCTCCTACGAGCAGTACTTC.